Reported below is one T cell receptor beta chain. Its antigen is not identified. The data are from a study of CD4 T cells in relation to SARS-CoV-2 and coronaviruses. Germline trimming cut 5 bases from V and 6 bases from J; bases unmatched to any gene: 10. This CDR3 has 15 amino acids. Germline values: CDR1 SGHTA, CDR2 FQGTGA. Some clones are missing from TCRdb's copy, which holds only in-frame ones; the method was immunoSEQ multiplex PCR. This sample yields about 38,000 clones, of which roughly 80% are seen a single time; just over 20% belongs to the top ten. Sorted naive or memory CD4+ cells met CEF peptides for approximately ten days.

Sequenced material: memory CD4+ T cells from PBMCs, cultured in vitro. The chain recombines TRBV7-3 with TRBJ2-7, with TRBD1 identical over 10 bases. The sequence came from an adult with COVID-19. CDR3 residues: CASSRVGTGVTEQYF. DNA for the CDR3: TGTGCCAGCAGCCGGGTGGGGACAGGGGTAACCGAGCAGTACTTC.